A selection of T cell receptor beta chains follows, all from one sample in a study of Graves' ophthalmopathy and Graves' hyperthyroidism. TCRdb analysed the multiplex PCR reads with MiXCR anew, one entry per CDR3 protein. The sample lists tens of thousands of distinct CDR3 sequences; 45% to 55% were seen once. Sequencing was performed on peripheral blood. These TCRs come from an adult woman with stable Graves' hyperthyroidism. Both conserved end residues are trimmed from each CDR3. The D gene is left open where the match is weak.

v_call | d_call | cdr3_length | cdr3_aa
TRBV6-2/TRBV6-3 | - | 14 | ASSYLRGAGANVLT
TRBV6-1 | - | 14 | ASTPDPTGLNTEAF
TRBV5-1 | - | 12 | ASSLLGMNTEAL
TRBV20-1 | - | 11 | STYRARNTEAF
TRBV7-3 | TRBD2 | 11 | ASSLAGGETQY
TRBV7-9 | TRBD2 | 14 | ASSPRTSGSLETQY
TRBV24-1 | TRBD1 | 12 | ATSLGTGEETQY
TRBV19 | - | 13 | ASSTRGYGNSPLH
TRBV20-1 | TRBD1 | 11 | SAERGTGQPQH
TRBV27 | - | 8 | ASSFNEQY
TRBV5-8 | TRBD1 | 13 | ASSVGQDNTDTQY
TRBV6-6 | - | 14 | ASSSANTIYNSPLH
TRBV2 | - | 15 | ASSERWSGLRQETQY
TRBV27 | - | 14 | ASSSIYLGQNIEAF
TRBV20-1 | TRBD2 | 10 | SASREADTQY